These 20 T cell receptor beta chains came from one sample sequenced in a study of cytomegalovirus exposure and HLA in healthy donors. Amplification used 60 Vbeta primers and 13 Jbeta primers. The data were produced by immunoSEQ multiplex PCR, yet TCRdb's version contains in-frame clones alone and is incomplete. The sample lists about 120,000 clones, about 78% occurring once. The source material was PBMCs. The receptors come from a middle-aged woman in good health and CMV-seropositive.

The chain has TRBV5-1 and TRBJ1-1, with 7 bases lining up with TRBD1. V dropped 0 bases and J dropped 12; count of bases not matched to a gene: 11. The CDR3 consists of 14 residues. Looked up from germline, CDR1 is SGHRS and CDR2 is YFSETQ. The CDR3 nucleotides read TGCGCCAGCAGCTTGGGGCCTGTACAGGGGAGGCCTTTCTTT. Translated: CASSLGPVQGRPFF.

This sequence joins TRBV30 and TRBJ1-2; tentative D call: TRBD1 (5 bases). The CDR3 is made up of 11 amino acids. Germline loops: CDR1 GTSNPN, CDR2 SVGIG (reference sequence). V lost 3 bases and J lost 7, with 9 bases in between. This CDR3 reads CAWSLGGGYTF. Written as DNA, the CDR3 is TGTGCCTGGAGCCTCGGGGGTGGCTACACCTTC.

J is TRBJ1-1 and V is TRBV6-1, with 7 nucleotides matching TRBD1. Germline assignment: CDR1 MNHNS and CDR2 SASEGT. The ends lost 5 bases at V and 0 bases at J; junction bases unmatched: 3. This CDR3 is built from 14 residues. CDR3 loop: CASSWTGMNTEAFF. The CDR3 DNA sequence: TGTGCCAGCAGTTGGACAGGCATGAACACTGAAGCTTTCTTT.

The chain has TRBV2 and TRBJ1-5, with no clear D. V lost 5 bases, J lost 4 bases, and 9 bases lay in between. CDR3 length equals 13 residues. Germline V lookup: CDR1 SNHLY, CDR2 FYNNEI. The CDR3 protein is CASSPFENQPQHF. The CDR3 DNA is TGTGCCAGCAGTCCATTTGAGAATCAGCCCCAGCATTTT.

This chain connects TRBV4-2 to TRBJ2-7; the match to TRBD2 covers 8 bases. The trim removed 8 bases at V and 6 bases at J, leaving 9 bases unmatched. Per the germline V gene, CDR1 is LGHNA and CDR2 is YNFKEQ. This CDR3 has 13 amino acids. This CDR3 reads CASSQRGLSEQYF. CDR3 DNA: TGTGCCAGCTCTCAGCGGGGGCTCAGCGAGCAGTACTTC.

The CDR3 loop is CASSRQGAGTEAFF. The CDR3 DNA reads TGTGCCAGCAGCAGACAGGGGGCGGGCACTGAAGCTTTCTTT. The chain combines TRBV27 with TRBJ1-1; 10 positions agree with TRBD1. Germline V gives CDR1 MNHEY, CDR2 SMNVEV (reference sequence). Trimming cost V 6 bases and J 4 bases; bases outside gene matches: 5. There are 14 residues in the CDR3.

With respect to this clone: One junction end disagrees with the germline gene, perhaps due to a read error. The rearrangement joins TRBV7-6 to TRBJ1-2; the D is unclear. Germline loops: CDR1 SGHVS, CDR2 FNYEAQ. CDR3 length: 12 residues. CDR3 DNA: TGTGCCAGCAGCCCTGGACTTTATGGCTACCCCTTC. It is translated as CASSPGLYGYPF.

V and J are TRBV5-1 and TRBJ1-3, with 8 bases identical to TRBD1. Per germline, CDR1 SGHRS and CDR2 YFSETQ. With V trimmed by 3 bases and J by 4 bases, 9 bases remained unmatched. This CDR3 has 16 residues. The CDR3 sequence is CASSSAITGGGNTIYF. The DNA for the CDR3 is TGCGCCAGCAGCTCAGCGATAACAGGGGGAGGAAACACCATATATTTT.

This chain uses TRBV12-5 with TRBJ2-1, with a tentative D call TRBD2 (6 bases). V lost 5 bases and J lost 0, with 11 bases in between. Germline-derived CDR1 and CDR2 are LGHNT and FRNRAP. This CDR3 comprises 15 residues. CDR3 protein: CASGPGESSYNEQFF. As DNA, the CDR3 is TGTGCTAGTGGTCCGGGGGAAAGCTCCTACAATGAGCAGTTCTTC.

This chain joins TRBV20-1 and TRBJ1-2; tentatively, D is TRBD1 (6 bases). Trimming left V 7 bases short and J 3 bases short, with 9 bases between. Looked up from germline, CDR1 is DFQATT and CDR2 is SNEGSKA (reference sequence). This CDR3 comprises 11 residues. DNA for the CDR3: TGCAGTGTTGGGGGCTACTATGGCTACACCTTC. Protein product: CSVGGYYGYTF.

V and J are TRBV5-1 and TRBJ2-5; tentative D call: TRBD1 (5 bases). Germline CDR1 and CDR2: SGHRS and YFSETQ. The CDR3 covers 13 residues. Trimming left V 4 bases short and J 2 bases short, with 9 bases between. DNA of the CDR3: TGCGCCAGCAGCCCTGACAGTCAAGAGACCCAGTACTTC. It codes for CASSPDSQETQYF.

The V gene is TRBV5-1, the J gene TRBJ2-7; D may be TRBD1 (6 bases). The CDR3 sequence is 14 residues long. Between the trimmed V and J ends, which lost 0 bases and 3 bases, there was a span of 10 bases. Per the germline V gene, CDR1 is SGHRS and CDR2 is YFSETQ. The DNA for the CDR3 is TGCGCCAGCAGCTTGGACAGGGAGTACTACGAGCAGTACTTC. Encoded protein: CASSLDREYYEQYF. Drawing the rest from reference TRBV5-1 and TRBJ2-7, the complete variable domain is KAGVTQTPRYLIKTRGQQVTLSCSPISGHRSVSWYQQTPGQGLQFLFEYFSETQRNKGNFPGRFSGRQFSNSRSEMNVSTLELGDSALYLCASSLDREYYEQYFGPGTRLTVT.

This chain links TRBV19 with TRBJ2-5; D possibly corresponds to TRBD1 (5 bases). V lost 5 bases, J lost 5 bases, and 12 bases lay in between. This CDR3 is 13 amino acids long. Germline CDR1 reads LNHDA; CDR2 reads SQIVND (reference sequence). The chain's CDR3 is CASSSYQGETQYF. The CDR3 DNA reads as TGTGCCAGTAGTTCCTATCAGGGTGAGACCCAGTACTTC.

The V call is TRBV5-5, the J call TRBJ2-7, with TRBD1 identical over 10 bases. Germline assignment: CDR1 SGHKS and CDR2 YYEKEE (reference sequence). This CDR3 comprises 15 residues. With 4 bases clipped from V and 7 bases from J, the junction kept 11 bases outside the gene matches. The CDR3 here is CASSQDRDRGWEQYF. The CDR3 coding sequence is TGTGCCAGCAGCCAGGACCGGGACAGGGGATGGGAGCAGTACTTC.

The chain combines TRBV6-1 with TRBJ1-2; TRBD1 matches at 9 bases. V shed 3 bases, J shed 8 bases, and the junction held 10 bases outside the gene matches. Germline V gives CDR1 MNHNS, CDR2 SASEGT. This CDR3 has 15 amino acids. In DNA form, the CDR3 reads TGTGCCAGCAGTGATTACCCCGGGACAGGGAAAGGCTACACCTTC. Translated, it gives CASSDYPGTGKGYTF.

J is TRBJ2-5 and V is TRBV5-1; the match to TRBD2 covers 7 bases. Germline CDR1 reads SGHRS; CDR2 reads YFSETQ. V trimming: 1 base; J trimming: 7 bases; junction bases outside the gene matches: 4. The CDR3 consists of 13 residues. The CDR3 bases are TGCGCCAGCAGCTTGAACCCGGGGGGGACCCAGTACTTC. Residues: CASSLNPGGTQYF.

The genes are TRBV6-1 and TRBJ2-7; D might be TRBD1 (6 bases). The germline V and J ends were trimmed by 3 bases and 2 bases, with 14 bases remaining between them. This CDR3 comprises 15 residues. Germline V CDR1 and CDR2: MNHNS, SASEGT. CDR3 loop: CASSEGTPTTYEQYF. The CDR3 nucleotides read TGTGCCAGCAGTGAGGGGACACCGACGACCTACGAGCAGTACTTC.

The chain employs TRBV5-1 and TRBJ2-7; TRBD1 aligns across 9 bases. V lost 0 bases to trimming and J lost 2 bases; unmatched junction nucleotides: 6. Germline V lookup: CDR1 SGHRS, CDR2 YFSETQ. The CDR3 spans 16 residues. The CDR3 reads CASSLASGTGTYEQYF. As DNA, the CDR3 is TGCGCCAGCAGCTTGGCATCCGGGACAGGGACCTACGAGCAGTACTTC.

CDR3 amino acids: CASSYSTPIGGKLFF. In DNA form, the CDR3 reads TGTGCCAGCAGTTACTCGACCCCCATCGGAGGAAAACTGTTTTTT. The rearrangement links TRBV6-5 to TRBJ1-4; D remains unclear. Germline V gives CDR1 MNHEY, CDR2 SVGAGI. The ends were cut back, 0 bases at V and 10 bases at J, with 15 bases in the middle. The CDR3 has 15 residues.

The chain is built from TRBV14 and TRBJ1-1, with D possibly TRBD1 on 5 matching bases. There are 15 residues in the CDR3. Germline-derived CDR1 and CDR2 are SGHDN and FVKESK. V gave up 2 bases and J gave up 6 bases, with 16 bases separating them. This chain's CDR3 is CASSQLLGELAEAFF. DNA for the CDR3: TGTGCCAGCAGCCAACTCTTAGGGGAATTGGCTGAAGCTTTCTTT.